These 4 T cell receptor beta chains originate from one sample sequenced in a study of cytomegalovirus exposure and HLA in healthy donors. In the PCR, 60 Vbeta and 13 Jbeta primers were used. Data came from immunoSEQ multiplex PCR; TCRdb stores just in-frame clones and leaves some out. In the table there are 170,000 or so clones, around four fifths of which are singletons. The sample was PBMCs. These receptors were obtained from a woman aged 45-59 years in good health and CMV-seropositive.

The table lists this clone with a few counts. The genes are TRBV19 and TRBJ2-5, with D perhaps matching TRBD1 (6 bases). This CDR3 is 13 amino acids long. Germline loops: CDR1 LNHDA, CDR2 SQIVND (reference sequence). V gave up 4 bases and J gave up 3 bases, with 9 bases separating them. This CDR3 is CASSTDRKETQYF. The CDR3 DNA is TGTGCCAGTAGTACCGACAGGAAAGAGACCCAGTACTTC.

The V gene is TRBV7-9, the J gene TRBJ2-3, with 13 bases matching TRBD2. After removal of 4 bases from V and 4 bases from J, the junction contained 5 bases not matched to a gene. Germline CDR1 reads SEHNR; CDR2 reads FQNEAQ (reference sequence). This CDR3 is 16 amino acids long. Written as DNA, the CDR3 is TGTGCCAGCAGCTCGGGACTAGCGGGGAGAGCAGATACGCAGTATTTT. Translating it yields CASSSGLAGRADTQYF.

V and J are TRBV5-1 and TRBJ2-6; 9 bases are shared with TRBD1. Germline CDR1 SGHRS, CDR2 YFSETQ. With 2 bases clipped from V and 0 bases from J, the junction kept 12 bases outside the gene matches. The CDR3 sequence is 20 residues long. The DNA of the CDR3 is TGCGCCAGCAGCTTATTAGGCGGGGGACAGGGAAACTCTGGGGCCAACGTCCTGACTTTC. Its translation is CASSLLGGGQGNSGANVLTF.

This chain joins TRBV13 and TRBJ2-3; 9 bases agree with TRBD2. Per the germline V gene, CDR1 is PRHDT and CDR2 is FYEKMQ (reference sequence). V shed 5 bases and J 0 bases; nucleotides not matched to a gene: 12. The CDR3 runs 18 residues. CDR3 in amino acids: CASSPRGAGGFSTDTQYF. The CDR3 region has the DNA TGTGCCAGCAGCCCGAGGGGAGCGGGGGGCTTTAGCACAGATACGCAGTATTTT.